The 10 T cell receptor beta chains below come from one sample, sequenced in a study of PD-1 blockade in classical Hodgkin lymphoma. The protocol was immunoSEQ multiplex PCR, while the TCRdb copy is restricted to in-frame clones and leaves out a portion. The sample gives around 23,000 clones, around four fifths of which show up once; 17% is in the top ten. Every single patient, without exception, relapsed after autologous stem cell transplantation, and brentuximab vedotin exposure varied. The source material was peripheral blood mononuclear cells (PBMCs), sampled before the second cycle of nivolumab. The receptors stem from a human donor with classical Hodgkin lymphoma.

This clone was observed once. This chain uses TRBV19 with TRBJ1-1, with 9 bases aligning to TRBD1. CDR1 is LNHDA, CDR2 SQIVND, per germline (reference sequence). The CDR3 is made up of 14 amino acids. V dropped 5 bases and J dropped 10; count of bases not matched to a gene: 11. In DNA form, the CDR3 reads TGTGCCAGTAGTCGGGGACAGGGAAGGGTCGGAGCTTTCTTT. Protein sequence: CASSRGQGRVGAFF.

The rearrangement joins TRBV5-1 to TRBJ2-2, with 7 nucleotides matching TRBD1. V gave up 4 bases and J gave up 4 bases; unmatched junction bases: 4. The CDR3 has 14 amino acids. Germline values: CDR1 SGHRS, CDR2 YFSETQ. The DNA for the CDR3 is TGCGCCAGCAGCAATCGACAGGGCACCGGGGAGCTGTTTTTT. It specifies CASSNRQGTGELFF.

In this sample, this clone turned up once. This chain links TRBV10-2 with TRBJ2-7; D is undetermined. The germline gives CDR1 WSHSY, CDR2 SAAADI. The CDR3 is made up of 12 amino acids. Trimming cost V 2 bases and J 9 bases, with 11 bases left between them. The CDR3 here is CASSEKAGGQYV. Here the CDR3 DNA reads TGCGCCAGCAGTGAGAAGGCCGGCGGGCAGTACGTC.

This clone was counted only a few times. This rearrangement joins TRBV19 to TRBJ2-6, with no clear D. Per the germline V gene, CDR1 is LNHDA and CDR2 is SQIVND (reference sequence). The CDR3 is 14 residues long. V was clipped by 2 bases and J by 2 bases, with 4 bases between them. CDR3 sequence (DNA): TGTGCCAGTAGTATAAGAACTGGGGCCAACGTCCTGACTTTC. It yields the protein CASSIRTGANVLTF.

The rearrangement joins TRBV7-8 to TRBJ2-3, with 8 positions matching TRBD2. The CDR3 sequence is 20 residues long. Unmatched junction bases numbered 20, after V lost 2 bases and J lost 4 bases. Germline CDR1 SGHVS, CDR2 FQNEAQ. The CDR3 bases are TGTGCCAGCAGCTTACCCTCCCCCCGTGCGGGACTAGTCTTTCCAGATACGCAGTATTTT. Encoded protein: CASSLPSPRAGLVFPDTQYF.

This clone was recorded a few times. This rearrangement joins TRBV6-1 to TRBJ2-1; D is unclear. Germline V gene data show CDR1 as MNHNS and CDR2 as SASEGT. This CDR3 spans 11 amino acids. Deletions cut 7 bases from V and 7 bases from J, with 8 bases between. The CDR3 here is CASTFINEQFF. The CDR3 nucleotides read TGTGCCAGCACCTTCATAAATGAGCAGTTCTTC.

This sequence joins TRBV9 and TRBJ1-2; D might be TRBD1 (5 bases). The CDR3 runs to 12 residues. V lost 5 bases and J lost 11, with 16 bases in between. In germline, CDR1 is SGDLS, CDR2 YYNGEE. The CDR3 nucleotides are TGTGCCAGCAGTGGATCCGGGACCGCTTACACCTTC. Encoded protein: CASSGSGTAYTF.

The rearrangement links TRBV6-6 to TRBJ2-5; D is perhaps TRBD1 (6 bases). The CDR3 is 14 residues long. Trimming cost V 5 bases and J 4 bases, with 14 bases left between them. CDR1 and CDR2 (germline): MNHNY, SVGAGI (reference sequence). CDR3 sequence: CASSQTGWAETQYF. CDR3 sequence (DNA): TGTGCCAGCAGTCAAACAGGGTGGGCAGAGACCCAGTACTTC.

V is TRBV28 and J is TRBJ1-1, with D perhaps matching TRBD1 (6 bases). The CDR3 is made up of 19 amino acids. Trimming left V 4 bases short and J 4 bases short, with 28 bases between. Germline loops: CDR1 MDHEN, CDR2 SYDVKM. The DNA of the CDR3 is TGTGCCAGCAGTTCCCATCGACAGGCAGGTTTGCGGGCGGGCACTGAAGCTTTCTTT. Translation gives CASSSHRQAGLRAGTEAFF.

The chain has TRBV27 and TRBJ2-6; D is unresolved. This CDR3 has 16 amino acids. Looked up from germline, CDR1 is MNHEY and CDR2 is SMNVEV (reference sequence). The V end lost 11 bases, the J end lost 0 bases, and 17 bases lay between the germline ends. CDR3: CASSPVRPSGANVLTF. For the CDR3, the DNA is TGTGCCTCCTCCCCCGTGAGGCCCTCTGGGGCCAACGTCCTGACTTTC.